The clone carrying this TCR beta chain has ten or more counts. No antigen is known for it. The library targeted TCRbeta and was prepared with unique molecular identifiers. TCRdb itself ran the PCR reads through MiXCR, one entry per CDR3 protein. In the table there are 200,000 to 300,000 distinct CDR3 sequences, around 7.5% of which are singletons. The sample comes from a study of T-cell reconstitution after alpha-beta-depleted transplantation in children. The germline V gene has CDR1 DFQATT and CDR2 SNEGSKA (reference sequence). The trim removed 5 bases at V and 0 bases at J, leaving 3 bases unmatched. The CDR3 runs 13 residues. Regarding the study as a whole: Among T cells one year after transplant, newly produced cells accounted for most counts and diversity. About two months after transplant, alpha-beta T cells reportedly came from several hundred expanded graft clones. Several patients had high TCRbeta diversity at day 60; it came from surviving recipient T cells and thymic progenitors.

This sample comprised PBMCs, mostly from graft donor cells, obtained 180 days after TCRalphabeta/CD19-depleted stem cell transplant. The rearrangement uses TRBV20-1 and TRBJ2-7; 8 bases match TRBD2. This receptor was obtained from a male patient between 5 and 17 years old who had a stem cell transplant for acute lymphoblastic leukemia, so the T cells may come from the graft donor. CDR3 sequence reads: CSASSGSSYEQYF. CDR3 DNA sequence: TGCAGTGCTTCGAGCGGGAGCTCCTACGAGCAGTACTTC.